Listed here are 32 T cell receptor beta chains from one sample, sequenced in a study of blood T cell repertoires in COVID-19. Data came from immunoSEQ multiplex PCR; TCRdb stores just in-frame clones and leaves some out. The sample comprises around 270,000 clones, 85% to 90% of which are singletons, and approximately 5.1% rests with the top ten. Material for sequencing was peripheral blood. The receptors originated from a woman aged 60-70 years with COVID-19, enrolled during active disease.

This clone was seen just once. The CDR3 coding sequence is TGTGCCTGGAGTGTACATACGGGAGCAGATACGCAGTATTTT. It is translated as CAWSVHTGADTQYF. The chain has TRBV30 and TRBJ2-3; TRBD2 is a possible D gene (6 bases). The CDR3 sequence is 14 residues long. Deletions cut 0 bases from V and 4 bases from J, with 11 bases between. Germline V gene lookup returns CDR1 GTSNPN and CDR2 SVGIG (reference sequence).

This clone occurred once. This chain joins TRBV15 and TRBJ2-1; 10 nucleotides agree with TRBD2. The CDR3 has 18 amino acids. The germline CDR1 and CDR2 sequences are LNHNV and YYDKDF (reference sequence). Trimming removed 0 bases from V and 7 bases from J; junction bases left unmatched: 12. In DNA, the CDR3 is TGTGCCACCAGCAGAGATTTGCGGCTAGCGGGAGTGCGTAATGAGCAGTTCTTC. Its translation is CATSRDLRLAGVRNEQFF.

The chain has TRBV7-9 and TRBJ1-2; weak D call: TRBD1 (5 bases). The germline V gene has CDR1 SEHNR and CDR2 FQNEAQ (reference sequence). The CDR3 contains 13 residues. Trimming took off 1 base at V and 8 bases at J, with 11 bases between the two ends. CDR3 sequence: CASSLGQGWGYTF. As DNA, the CDR3 is TGTGCCAGCAGCTTAGGCCAGGGTTGGGGCTACACCTTC.

The gene calls are TRBV15 and TRBJ1-3; the match to TRBD1 covers 10 bases. V shed 0 bases and J 7 bases; nucleotides not matched to a gene: 3. In germline, CDR1 is LNHNV, CDR2 YYDKDF (reference sequence). The CDR3 runs to 15 residues. The CDR3 protein is CATSREKDRGNTIYF. In nucleotides, the CDR3 is TGTGCCACCAGCAGAGAAAAGGACAGGGGGAACACCATATATTTT.

V is TRBV19 and J is TRBJ2-3, with 7 bases lining up with TRBD1. CDR1 and CDR2 (germline): LNHDA, SQIVND (reference sequence). This CDR3 region has 12 residues. Trimming removed 8 bases from V and 8 bases from J; junction bases left unmatched: 7. The CDR3 DNA is TGTGCCAGTTCCACAGGGGTTGGTACGCAGTATTTT. Translation gives CASSTGVGTQYF.

This clone was detected only once. V usage is TRBV28 and J usage is TRBJ2-7, with a possible D match to TRBD1 (5 bases). In germline, CDR1 is MDHEN, CDR2 SYDVKM. V was shortened by 3 bases and J by 4 bases, with 13 bases between the two germline ends. There are 14 residues in the CDR3. The CDR3 region is CASSFIGVQYEQYF. The CDR3 DNA is TGTGCCAGCAGTTTCATAGGGGTACAGTACGAGCAGTACTTC.

The rearrangement links TRBV7-7 to TRBJ2-5; 7 nucleotides agree with TRBD1. V was pared by 1 base and J by 1 base, with 0 bases of the junction left unmatched. The CDR3 has 14 amino acids. Per the germline V gene, CDR1 is SSHAT and CDR2 is FNYEAQ (reference sequence). This chain's CDR3 is CASSLGDSQETQYF. The CDR3 DNA sequence: TGTGCCAGCAGCTTAGGGGACAGCCAAGAGACCCAGTACTTC.

This chain joins TRBV6-5 and TRBJ1-1; no clear D. V was cut by 0 bases and J by 0 bases, with 8 bases left in between. The CDR3 loop spans 15 amino acids. The germline CDR1 and CDR2 sequences are MNHEY and SVGAGI. The CDR3 spells CASSYSVPVNTEAFF. The CDR3 bases are TGTGCCAGCAGTTACTCGGTCCCGGTGAACACTGAAGCTTTCTTT.

This clone was seen a few times. V usage is TRBV7-9 and J usage is TRBJ1-2, with D uncertain. The V and J ends lost 5 bases and 6 bases respectively, with 10 bases between them. This CDR3 contains 12 residues. Germline CDR1 is SEHNR and CDR2 is FQNEAQ (reference sequence). CDR3 DNA sequence: TGTGCCAGCAGCCTTGTTGGAGATGGCTACACCTTC. Translation gives CASSLVGDGYTF.

V is TRBV11-2 and J is TRBJ1-4; D is ambiguous. Trimming pared 1 base from V and 7 bases from J, leaving 13 bases between. CDR3 length equals 15 residues. Per the germline V gene, CDR1 is SGHAT and CDR2 is FQNNGV. This CDR3 is CASSLGPGVLEKLFF. The CDR3 region has the DNA TGTGCCAGCAGCTTAGGGCCCGGGGTTCTTGAAAAACTGTTTTTT.

This rearrangement joins TRBV19 to TRBJ2-1; TRBD2 aligns across 14 bases. CDR1 is LNHDA and CDR2 is SQIVND in the germline V gene (reference sequence). Losses at the gene ends were 3 bases for V and 3 bases for J; bases not matched to a gene: 1. The CDR3 contains 16 residues. CDR3 amino acids: CASSIGTSGSYNEQFF. For the CDR3, the DNA is TGTGCCAGTAGTATCGGGACTAGCGGGAGCTACAATGAGCAGTTCTTC.

This clone was seen only a few times. This chain uses TRBV7-8 with TRBJ1-6; weak D call: TRBD1 (6 bases). This CDR3 is built from 17 residues. V gave up 0 bases and J gave up 4 bases, with 13 bases separating them. Germline CDR1 reads SGHVS; CDR2 reads FQNEAQ. CDR3 bases: TGTGCCAGCAGCTTAGCGGGAGCGGGGGCTTATAATTCACCCCTCCACTTT. It is translated as CASSLAGAGAYNSPLHF.

V and J are TRBV30 and TRBJ1-2, with D uncertain. V shed 2 bases and J shed 6 bases, with 16 bases lying between them. Germline CDR1 GTSNPN, CDR2 SVGIG (reference sequence). This CDR3 contains 14 residues. CDR3: CAWSNSFGEHGYTF. The DNA for the CDR3 is TGTGCCTGGAGTAATTCTTTCGGGGAACATGGCTACACCTTC. The whole variable domain, remainder taken from reference TRBV30 and TRBJ1-2, is SQTIHQWPATLVQPVGSPLSLECTVEGTSNPNLYWYRQAAGRGLQLLFYSVGIGQISSEVPQNLSASRPQDRQFILSSKKLLLSDSGFYLCAWSNSFGEHGYTFGSGTRLTVV.

This sequence joins TRBV28 and TRBJ1-5; D gene unclear. CDR1 MDHEN and CDR2 SYDVKM come from the germline V gene. The CDR3 loop spans 14 amino acids. The V gene lost 1 base and the J gene lost 3 bases, with 7 bases spanning the gap. CDR3 in amino acids: CASSLSGFNQPQHF. CDR3 bases: TGTGCCAGCAGTTTATCGGGATTCAATCAGCCCCAGCATTTT.

CDR3: CAISERGRRNTEAFF. CDR3 coding DNA: TGTGCCATCAGTGAGCGGGGGAGGAGGAACACTGAAGCTTTCTTT. The chain couples TRBV10-3 to TRBJ1-1, with a tentative D call TRBD1 (5 bases). The V gene's germline CDR1 is ENHRY and CDR2 SYGVKD. Deletions cut 2 bases from V and 1 base from J, with 11 bases between. The CDR3 sequence is 15 residues long.

The J gene is TRBJ2-3, the V gene TRBV5-1; 14 nucleotides line up with TRBD2. This CDR3 region has 18 residues. Germline assignment: CDR1 SGHRS and CDR2 YFSETQ. The ends lost 4 bases at V and 0 bases at J; junction bases unmatched: 7. Here the CDR3 DNA reads TGCGCCAGCAGCCTGGCGGGGACTAGCGGGGGTAGCACAGATACGCAGTATTTT. Encoded protein: CASSLAGTSGGSTDTQYF.

This chain uses TRBV28 with TRBJ1-1; D is uncertain. Looked up from germline, CDR1 is MDHEN and CDR2 is SYDVKM. Trimming cost V 7 bases and J 6 bases, with 15 bases left between them. The CDR3 sequence is 13 residues long. CDR3 sequence reads: CASKGGSWPEAFF. The CDR3 DNA sequence: TGTGCCAGCAAAGGAGGGTCATGGCCTGAAGCTTTCTTT.

The chain uses TRBV5-1 and TRBJ1-2; TRBD1 matches 7 bases. CDR3 length: 12 amino acids. CDR1 and CDR2 from the germline V gene are SGHRS and YFSETQ. After removal of 6 bases from V and 7 bases from J, the junction contained 6 bases not matched to a gene. In DNA form, the CDR3 reads TGCGCCAGCAATGAGGGGGCCGGTGGCTACACCTTC. Translating gives CASNEGAGGYTF.

The chain links TRBV9 to TRBJ1-2; the D gene is possibly TRBD1 (6 bases). This CDR3 comprises 14 residues. The V gene lost 1 base and the J gene lost 5 bases, with 12 bases spanning the gap. CDR1 SGDLS and CDR2 YYNGEE come from the germline V gene. The CDR3 region has the DNA TGTGCCAGCAGCGTACGGGACACCCGTTATGGCTACACCTTC. Protein sequence: CASSVRDTRYGYTF.

In this sample, this clone turned up once. The J gene is TRBJ1-5, the V gene TRBV27; 8 positions agree with TRBD1. The V segment lost 5 bases and the J segment 3 bases; nucleotides outside the gene matches: 3. CDR1 and CDR2 from the germline V gene are MNHEY and SMNVEV (reference sequence). The CDR3 spans 14 residues. This CDR3 reads CASSEGQANQPQHF. In DNA form, the CDR3 reads TGTGCCAGCAGTGAGGGACAGGCCAATCAGCCCCAGCATTTT.

This clone was picked up one time. The gene calls are TRBV29-1 and TRBJ2-5; D is possibly TRBD1 (5 bases). Germline CDR1 and CDR2: SQVTM and ANQGSEA. The CDR3 has 13 residues. Deletions cut 5 bases from V and 0 bases from J, with 10 bases between. The CDR3 DNA reads as TGCAGCGTTTCAGGGTCTTACCAAGAGACCCAGTACTTC. Translated, it gives CSVSGSYQETQYF.

This rearrangement joins TRBV7-2 to TRBJ2-3; D unresolved. The CDR3 covers 15 residues. The germline V gene has CDR1 SGHTA and CDR2 FQGNSA. Trimming shortened V by 1 base and J by 0 bases, and 8 bases separated the two germline ends. The CDR3 nucleotides are TGTGCCAGCAGCTTAGTTGGCAGTAGCACAGATACGCAGTATTTT. Residues: CASSLVGSSTDTQYF.

The chain couples TRBV5-1 to TRBJ1-1; 7 bases are shared with TRBD1. With 1 base clipped from V and 8 bases from J, the junction kept 8 bases outside the gene matches. The CDR3 totals 14 residues. Germline CDR1 and CDR2: SGHRS and YFSETQ. The CDR3 spells CASSLSTGTAEAFF. The CDR3 nucleotides are TGCGCCAGCAGCTTGAGTACAGGGACAGCAGAAGCTTTCTTT.

V and J are TRBV30 and TRBJ1-4, with D maybe TRBD1 (6 bases). The CDR3 is 13 residues long. The germline gives CDR1 GTSNPN, CDR2 SVGIG (reference sequence). V was shortened by 5 bases and J by 4 bases, with 11 bases between the two germline ends. CDR3 in amino acids: CAWGQGSNEKLFF. The CDR3 DNA reads TGTGCCTGGGGTCAGGGGAGTAATGAAAAACTGTTTTTT.

The CDR3 bases are TGTGCCATCAGTGCGCTCCGGACAGACTATGGCTACACCTTC. This sequence encodes CAISALRTDYGYTF. The genes are TRBV10-3 and TRBJ1-2; a weak D match, TRBD1 (6 bases). The CDR3 is 14 amino acids. Germline CDR1 is ENHRY and CDR2 is SYGVKD. Trimming removed 4 bases from V and 3 bases from J, with 12 bases in between.

The genes are TRBV7-9 and TRBJ1-4; 7 bases fit TRBD1. This CDR3 has 17 amino acids. Trimming took 6 bases from V and 0 from J; bases not matched to a gene: 10. Germline lookup yields CDR1 SEHNR and CDR2 FQNEAQ (reference sequence). CDR3 bases: TGTGCCAGCAGAGGCGGGGGGACAGCTGCAACTAATGAAAAACTGTTTTTT. Residues: CASRGGGTAATNEKLFF.

The chain employs TRBV24-1 and TRBJ2-3, with 11 bases that match TRBD2. The trim removed 4 bases at V and 3 bases at J, leaving 5 bases unmatched. The germline gives CDR1 KGHDR, CDR2 SFDVKD. The CDR3 runs to 16 residues. CDR3 DNA sequence: TGTGCCACCAGTGAACCTAGCGGGAGGCTAACAGATACGCAGTATTTT. Protein: CATSEPSGRLTDTQYF.

This rearrangement joins TRBV6-5 to TRBJ1-4; tentative D call: TRBD1 (6 bases). CDR1 MNHEY and CDR2 SVGAGI come from the germline V gene. The CDR3 sequence is 14 residues long. V was clipped by 8 bases and J by 0 bases, with 10 bases between them. The DNA for the CDR3 is TGTGCCAGCGGAAGGACAGCAACTAATGAAAAACTGTTTTTT. Residues: CASGRTATNEKLFF.

The chain recombines TRBV9 with TRBJ2-5, with TRBD2 matching over 8 bases. The CDR3 length is 14 residues. The V gene end was trimmed by 3 bases and the J gene end by 5 bases; junction bases not matched to a gene: 6. From germline, CDR1 is SGDLS and CDR2 YYNGEE. CDR3 region: CASSAGTRFETQYF. CDR3 nucleotide sequence: TGTGCCAGCAGCGCGGGGACTAGATTTGAGACCCAGTACTTC. The variable domain in full, with the rest retrieved from reference TRBV9 and TRBJ2-5, is DSGVTQTPKHLITATGQRVTLRCSPRSGDLSVYWYQQSLDQGLQFLIQYYNGEERAKGNILERFSAQQFPDLHSELNLSSLELGDSALYFCASSAGTRFETQYFGPGTRLLVL.

This clone occurred a few times. This rearrangement joins TRBV15 to TRBJ2-7, with 7 bases lining up with TRBD1. Unmatched junction bases numbered 6, after V lost 2 bases and J lost 2 bases. CDR3 length: 15 amino acids. Germline values: CDR1 LNHNV, CDR2 YYDKDF (reference sequence). The CDR3 DNA reads TGTGCCACCAGCAGACACATGGGACAGCCCTACGAGCAGTACTTC. The encoded protein is CATSRHMGQPYEQYF.

The chain recombines TRBV5-1 with TRBJ2-2, with 8 bases lining up with TRBD1. Germline trimming cut 0 bases from V and 5 bases from J; bases unmatched to any gene: 9. Germline loops: CDR1 SGHRS, CDR2 YFSETQ. The CDR3 consists of 17 residues. This CDR3 is CASSLAAGGLRTGELFF. The CDR3 region has the DNA TGCGCCAGCAGCTTGGCCGCAGGGGGCCTAAGAACCGGGGAGCTGTTTTTT.

In this sample, this clone turned up once. The chain is built from TRBV6-5 and TRBJ1-1, with D possibly matching TRBD1 (6 bases). Germline V gene lookup returns CDR1 MNHEY and CDR2 SVGAGI. CDR3 length equals 15 residues. V gave up 4 bases and J gave up 1 base, with 13 bases separating them. In DNA form, the CDR3 reads TGTGCCAGCAGTTTCAAACAGGGCCGGAACACTGAAGCTTTCTTT. Protein: CASSFKQGRNTEAFF.